The subject of this entry is one TCR beta chain. Its matching antigen is unknown. Every TCR cDNA molecule bore a unique molecular identifier. TCRdb independently ran MiXCR on the 5' RACE reads; one entry per CDR3 protein. The data hold tens of thousands of distinct CDR3 sequences, with approximately 7% observed a single time. This CDR3 contains 13 residues. V dropped 7 bases and J dropped 4 bases, with 13 bases sitting between them. The data stem from a study of spatial heterogeneity in lung cancer. Overall study results and limits: Ubiquitous expanded tumor TCRs surfaced in blood more at resection than they did at follow-up.

The time point: sample taken at primary tumor resection. Frozen PBMC, nontumor lung or tumor provided whole RNA, which was sequenced unsorted. Patients with untreated early-stage non-small cell lung cancer, numbering 55 to 80, were the donors. The TCR was taken from a female donor with early-stage non-small cell lung cancer. The sequenced sample was PBMCs, obtained at surgery. The genes are TRBV12-3 or TRBV12-4 and TRBJ1-2; tentative D call: TRBD1 (6 bases). CDR3 coding DNA: TGTGCCAGCAACATACAGGGCGTCTATGGCTACACCTTC. Translating gives CASNIQGVYGYTF.